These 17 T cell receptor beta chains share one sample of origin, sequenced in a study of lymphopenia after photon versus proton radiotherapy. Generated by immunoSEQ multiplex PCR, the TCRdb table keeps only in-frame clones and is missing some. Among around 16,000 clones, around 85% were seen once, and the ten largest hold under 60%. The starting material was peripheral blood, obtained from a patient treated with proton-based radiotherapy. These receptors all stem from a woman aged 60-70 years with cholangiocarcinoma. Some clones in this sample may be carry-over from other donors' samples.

The CDR3 protein is CASSEGFGLAGQETQYF. The CDR3 DNA is TGTGCCAGCAGTGAAGGCTTCGGACTAGCGGGCCAAGAGACCCAGTACTTC. The chain couples TRBV6-1 to TRBJ2-5; TRBD2 matches at 11 bases. CDR1 MNHNS and CDR2 SASEGT come from the germline V gene. Trimming removed 1 base from V and 1 base from J; junction bases left unmatched: 5. CDR3 length equals 17 residues.

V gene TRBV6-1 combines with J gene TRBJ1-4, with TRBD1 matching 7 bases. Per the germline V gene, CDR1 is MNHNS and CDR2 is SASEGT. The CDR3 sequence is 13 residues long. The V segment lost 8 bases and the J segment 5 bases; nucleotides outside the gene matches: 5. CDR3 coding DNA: TGTGCCAGCGGGGGACAGCGGAATGAAAAACTGTTTTTT. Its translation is CASGGQRNEKLFF.

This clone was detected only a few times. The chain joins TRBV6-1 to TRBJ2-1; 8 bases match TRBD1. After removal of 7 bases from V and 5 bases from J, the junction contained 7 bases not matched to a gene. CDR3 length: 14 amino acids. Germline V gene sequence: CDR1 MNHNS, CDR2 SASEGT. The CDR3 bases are TGTGCCAGCAATGACAGGGGCGAGAACAATGAGCAGTTCTTC. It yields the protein CASNDRGENNEQFF.

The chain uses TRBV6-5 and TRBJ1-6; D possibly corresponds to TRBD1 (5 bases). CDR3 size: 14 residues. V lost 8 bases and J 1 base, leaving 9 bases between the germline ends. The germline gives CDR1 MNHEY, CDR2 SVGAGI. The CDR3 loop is CASGAKSYNSPLHF. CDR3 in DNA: TGTGCCAGCGGGGCCAAATCCTATAATTCACCCCTCCACTTT.

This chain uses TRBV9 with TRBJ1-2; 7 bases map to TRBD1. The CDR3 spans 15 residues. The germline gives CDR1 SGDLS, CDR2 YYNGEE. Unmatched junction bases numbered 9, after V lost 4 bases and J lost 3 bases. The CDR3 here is CASSPRDSLYYGYTF. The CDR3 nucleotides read TGTGCCAGCAGCCCCCGGGACAGCTTGTACTATGGCTACACCTTC.

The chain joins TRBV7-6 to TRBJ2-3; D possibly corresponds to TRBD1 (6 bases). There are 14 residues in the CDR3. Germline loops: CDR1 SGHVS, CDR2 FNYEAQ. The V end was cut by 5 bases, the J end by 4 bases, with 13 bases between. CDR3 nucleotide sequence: TGTGCCAGCAGCGTAACAGGGATCCCAGATACGCAGTATTTT. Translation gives CASSVTGIPDTQYF.

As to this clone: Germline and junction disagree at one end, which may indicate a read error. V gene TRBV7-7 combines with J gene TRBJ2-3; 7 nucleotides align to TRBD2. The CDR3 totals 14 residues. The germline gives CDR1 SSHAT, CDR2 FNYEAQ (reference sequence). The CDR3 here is CASSKSGGTDTQYF. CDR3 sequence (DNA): TGTGCTAGCAGCAAGAGCGGGGGCACAGATACGCAGTATTTT.

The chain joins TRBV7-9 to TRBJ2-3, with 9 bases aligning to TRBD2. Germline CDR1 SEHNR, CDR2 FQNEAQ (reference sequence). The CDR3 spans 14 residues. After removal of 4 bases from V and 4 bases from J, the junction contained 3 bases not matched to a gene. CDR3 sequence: CASSSRGGADTQYF. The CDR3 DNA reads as TGTGCCAGCAGCTCCCGCGGGGGGGCAGATACGCAGTATTTT.

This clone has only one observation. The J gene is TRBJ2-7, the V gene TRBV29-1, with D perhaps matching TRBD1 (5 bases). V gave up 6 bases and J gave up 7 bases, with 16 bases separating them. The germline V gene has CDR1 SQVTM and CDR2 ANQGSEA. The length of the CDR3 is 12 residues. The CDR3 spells CSVARQNREQYF. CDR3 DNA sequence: TGCAGCGTGGCGAGGCAGAACAGGGAGCAGTACTTC.

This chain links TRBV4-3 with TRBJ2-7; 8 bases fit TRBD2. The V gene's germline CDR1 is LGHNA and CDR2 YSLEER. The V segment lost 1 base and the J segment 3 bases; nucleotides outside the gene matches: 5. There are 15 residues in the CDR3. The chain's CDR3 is CASSQGAAGDYEQYF. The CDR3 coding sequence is TGCGCCAGCAGCCAAGGAGCAGCGGGAGACTACGAGCAGTACTTC.

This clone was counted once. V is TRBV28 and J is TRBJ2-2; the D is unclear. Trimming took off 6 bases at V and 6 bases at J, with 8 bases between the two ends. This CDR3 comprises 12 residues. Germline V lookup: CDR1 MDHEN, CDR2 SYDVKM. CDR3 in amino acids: CASSPEPGELFF. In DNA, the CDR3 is TGTGCCAGCAGCCCCGAGCCCGGGGAGCTGTTTTTT.

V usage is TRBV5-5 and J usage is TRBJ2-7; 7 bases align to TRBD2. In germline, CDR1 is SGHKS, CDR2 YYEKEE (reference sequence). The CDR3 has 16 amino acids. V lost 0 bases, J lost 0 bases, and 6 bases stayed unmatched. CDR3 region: CASSLAGGALSYEQYF. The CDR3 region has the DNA TGTGCCAGCAGCTTGGCGGGGGGAGCCCTCTCCTACGAGCAGTACTTC.

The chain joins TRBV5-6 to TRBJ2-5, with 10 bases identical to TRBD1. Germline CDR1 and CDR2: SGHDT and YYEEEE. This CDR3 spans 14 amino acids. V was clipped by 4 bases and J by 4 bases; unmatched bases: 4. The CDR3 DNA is TGTGCCAGCAGCCCCGACAGGGGGCGAGAGACCCAGTACTTC. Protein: CASSPDRGRETQYF.

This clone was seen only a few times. Here the CDR3 reads CASSPKNLSGQGARYTF. CDR3 nucleotide sequence: TGTGCCAGCAGCCCCAAGAACTTATCGGGACAGGGGGCACGCTACACCTTC. This chain joins TRBV14 and TRBJ1-2, with 12 bases matching TRBD1. Losses at the gene ends were 4 bases for V and 9 bases for J; bases not matched to a gene: 15. This CDR3 contains 17 residues. Germline loops: CDR1 SGHDN, CDR2 FVKESK.

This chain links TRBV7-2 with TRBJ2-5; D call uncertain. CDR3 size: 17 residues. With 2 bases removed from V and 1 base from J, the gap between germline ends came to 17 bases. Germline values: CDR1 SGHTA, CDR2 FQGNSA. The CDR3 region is CASSLNSLRLGQETQYF. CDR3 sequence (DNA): TGTGCCAGCAGCTTAAATTCCCTCCGATTGGGCCAAGAGACCCAGTACTTC.

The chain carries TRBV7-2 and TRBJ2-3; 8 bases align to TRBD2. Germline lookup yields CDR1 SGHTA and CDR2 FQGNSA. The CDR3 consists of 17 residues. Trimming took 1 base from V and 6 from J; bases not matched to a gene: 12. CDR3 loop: CASSLVSGALRGDTQYF. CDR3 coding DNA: TGTGCCAGCAGCTTAGTTAGCGGGGCCCTTCGCGGGGATACGCAGTATTTT.

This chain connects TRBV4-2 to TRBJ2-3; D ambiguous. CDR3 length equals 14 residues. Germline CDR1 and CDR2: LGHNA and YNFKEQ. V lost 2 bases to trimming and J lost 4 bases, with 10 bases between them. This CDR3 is CASSQRTIADTQYF. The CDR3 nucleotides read TGTGCCAGCAGCCAAAGAACAATAGCAGATACGCAGTATTTT.